This T cell receptor beta chain was retrieved from a study of Graves' ophthalmopathy and Graves' hyperthyroidism. This CDR3 spans 15 amino acids. CDR1 is DFQATT and CDR2 is SNEGSKA in the germline V gene (reference sequence). Trimming cost V 4 bases and J 4 bases, with 19 bases left between them. RNA transcripts yielded amplified TCR beta CDR3 regions. RT-PCR was first run with HTBI primers, then multiplex PCR in a second round. Each CDR3 protein gets one entry after TCRdb re-called the multiplex PCR reads with MiXCR. Of hundreds of thousands of distinct CDR3 sequences listed, around a fifth are singletons. Exclusion applied to patients with other autoimmune diseases, uncontrolled infections, pregnancy or lactation.

The chain is built from TRBV20-1 and TRBJ2-5; D perhaps matches TRBD2 (5 bases). The TCR comes from a woman aged 18-29 years with stable Graves' hyperthyroidism. Some clones in this sample may be carry-over from other donors' samples. Specimen: peripheral blood. The CDR3 loop is CSATHEGLVTETQYF. The CDR3 DNA reads TGCAGTGCTACCCACGAGGGTTTAGTAACAGAGACCCAGTACTTC.